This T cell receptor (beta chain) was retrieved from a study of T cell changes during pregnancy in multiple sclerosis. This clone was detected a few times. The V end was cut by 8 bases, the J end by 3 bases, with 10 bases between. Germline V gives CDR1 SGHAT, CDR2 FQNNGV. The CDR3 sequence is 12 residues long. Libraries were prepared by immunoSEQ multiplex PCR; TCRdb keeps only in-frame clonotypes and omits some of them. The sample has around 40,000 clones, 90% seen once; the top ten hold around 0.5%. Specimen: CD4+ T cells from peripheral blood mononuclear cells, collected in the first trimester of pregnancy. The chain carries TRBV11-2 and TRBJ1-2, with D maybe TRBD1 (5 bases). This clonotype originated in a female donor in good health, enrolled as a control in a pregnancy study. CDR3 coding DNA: TGTGCCAGCTCCCAGGGTTACTATGGCTACACCTTC. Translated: CASSQGYYGYTF.